What follows is one TCR beta chain and its context. This entry belongs to a study of OX40 agonist ivuxolimab in advanced cancers. Here immunoSEQ multiplex PCR was the method, and the copy in TCRdb shows in-frame clones only, minus some. This repertoire shows around 21,000 clones, around 82% found once; its top ten account for over 9.5%. The CDR3 has 15 residues. Germline loops: CDR1 SEHNR, CDR2 FQNEAQ (reference sequence). Trimming took off 5 bases at V and 1 base at J, with 14 bases between the two ends. V and J are TRBV7-9 and TRBJ1-1, with D uncertain. This TCR came from an adult with an advanced solid tumor such as melanoma, head and neck, liver or kidney cancer. This specimen was CD4+ or CD8+ T cells sorted from blood, taken in a trial of the OX40 agonist ivuxolimab. This chain's CDR3 is CASSPRSKGNTEAFF. CDR3 nucleotide sequence: TGTGCCAGCAGCCCCCGATCTAAGGGGAACACTGAAGCTTTCTTT.